The 18 T cell receptor beta chains below come from one sample, sequenced in a study of T cells in Graves' hyperthyroidism and ophthalmopathy. RNA transcripts yielded amplified TCR beta CDR3 regions. TCR CDR3 underwent first-round RT-PCR with the HTBI primer set. TCRdb ran MiXCR on the multiplex PCR reads and lists one entry per CDR3 protein. The sample holds a few hundred thousand distinct CDR3 sequences, roughly 18% seen once. The sequenced sample was blood. These receptors all come from a young man with Graves' ophthalmopathy.

This clonotype was counted ten times or more. The rearrangement links TRBV20-1 to TRBJ1-5; D gene unclear. The V gene lost 5 bases and the J gene lost 3 bases, with 8 bases spanning the gap. Germline assignment: CDR1 DFQATT and CDR2 SNEGSKA (reference sequence). The CDR3 has 12 amino acids. The CDR3 reads CSARRVNQPQHF. In DNA form, the CDR3 reads TGCAGTGCTCGGAGGGTCAATCAGCCCCAGCATTTT.

Many counts were recorded for this clonotype. The gene calls are TRBV20-1 and TRBJ1-2; 7 positions agree with TRBD1. V shed 6 bases and J 7 bases; nucleotides not matched to a gene: 8. The CDR3 has 12 amino acids. CDR1 and CDR2 (germline): DFQATT, SNEGSKA (reference sequence). For the CDR3, the DNA is TGCAGTGCCCCGACAGGGATTAGTGGCTACACCTTC. Translation: CSAPTGISGYTF.

Only a few counts were recorded for this clonotype. CDR3 region: CASRGQPGLATNEKLFF. In DNA form, the CDR3 reads TGTGCCAGCAGGGGTCAACCGGGACTTGCAACTAATGAAAAACTGTTTTTT. The rearrangement joins TRBV12-3 or TRBV12-4 to TRBJ1-4; TRBD1 might be the D (5 bases). Trimming took off 6 bases at V and 0 bases at J, with 17 bases between the two ends. This CDR3 region has 17 residues.

This clonotype was recorded many times. This sequence joins TRBV11-2 and TRBJ1-1, with a possible D match to TRBD1 (6 bases). The germline V gene encodes CDR1 SGHAT and CDR2 FQNNGV. The CDR3 is 15 amino acids. The V end lost 5 bases, the J end lost 0 bases, and 13 bases lay between the germline ends. The CDR3 DNA sequence: TGTGCCAGCAGCATGGGACATACTATGAACACTGAAGCTTTCTTT. Its protein is CASSMGHTMNTEAFF. The entire variable domain, with the rest obtained from reference TRBV11-2 and TRBJ1-1, is as follows: EAGVAQSPRYKIIEKRQSVAFWCNPISGHATLYWYQQILGQGPKLLIQFQNNGVVDDSQLPKDRFSAERLKGVDSTLKIQPAKLEDSAVYLCASSMGHTMNTEAFFGQGTRLTVV.

This clonotype was found a few times. This sequence joins TRBV6-2 or TRBV6-3 and TRBJ1-6, with a possible D match to TRBD1 (5 bases). Germline loops: CDR1 MNHEY, CDR2 SVGEGT. V lost 6 bases to trimming and J lost 8 bases, with 20 bases between them. The CDR3 has 16 residues. For the CDR3, the DNA is TGTGCCAGCAGAGGTGAACAAGAGGCAGGGTATTCACCCCTCCACTTT. This encodes CASRGEQEAGYSPLHF.

Notes on this clonotype: Just one base apart from a much larger clone, this may be a read error. This chain connects TRBV5-6 to TRBJ1-5, with a weak D call TRBD1 (5 bases). With 3 bases removed from V and 6 bases from J, the gap between germline ends came to 13 bases. Germline-derived CDR1 and CDR2 are SGHDT and YYEEEE. The CDR3 runs 14 residues. CDR3 sequence reads: CASSSGTSRQPQHF. The DNA for the CDR3 is TGTGCCAGCAGCTCCGGGACCAGCCGTCAGCCCCAGCATTTT.

The CDR3 DNA sequence: TGTGCCAGCAGTTCACCCTGGGGGACAGGCAATCAGCCCCAGCATTTT. Translated, it gives CASSSPWGTGNQPQHF. This chain uses TRBV28 with TRBJ1-5; TRBD1 aligns across 7 bases. Germline trimming cut 4 bases from V and 2 bases from J; bases unmatched to any gene: 8. The CDR3 has 16 amino acids. The germline gives CDR1 MDHEN, CDR2 SYDVKM. The full variable domain, with the rest looked up from reference TRBV28 and TRBJ1-5, is DVKVTQSSRYLVKRTGEKVFLECVQDMDHENMFWYRQDPGLGLRLIYFSYDVKMKEKGDIPEGYSVSREKKERFSLILESASTNQTSMYLCASSSPWGTGNQPQHFGDGTRLSIL.

This clonotype turned up a few times. This chain links TRBV7-9 with TRBJ1-5; D gene ambiguous. This CDR3 region has 14 residues. V gave up 2 bases and J gave up 0 bases, with 5 bases separating them. From germline, CDR1 is SEHNR and CDR2 FQNEAQ (reference sequence). CDR3 sequence (DNA): TGTGCCAGCAGCTTATCGACTAGCAATCAGCCCCAGCATTTT. It codes for CASSLSTSNQPQHF.

This clonotype was seen repeatedly, ten times or more. The chain combines TRBV2 with TRBJ2-7; D call uncertain. Germline CDR1 and CDR2: SNHLY and FYNNEI. V lost 10 bases to trimming and J lost 0 bases, with 13 bases between them. The CDR3 is 13 amino acids. CDR3 sequence reads: CATSYTSSYEQYF. In DNA, the CDR3 is TGTGCCACCTCCTACACGAGCTCCTACGAGCAGTACTTC.

In its sample, this clonotype was seen many times. J is TRBJ2-1 and V is TRBV28, with D tentatively TRBD2 (7 bases). The CDR3 sequence is 16 residues long. Germline V gives CDR1 MDHEN, CDR2 SYDVKM. Deletions cut 0 bases from V and 7 bases from J, with 16 bases between. This CDR3 is CASSLWGGGAGNEQFF. The DNA for the CDR3 is TGTGCCAGCAGTTTATGGGGGGGGGGGGCCGGGAATGAGCAGTTCTTC.

This clonotype has just a few counts. The V and J genes are TRBV4-1 and TRBJ1-2; D perhaps matches TRBD1 (5 bases). The CDR3 is 16 amino acids. Germline V gene data show CDR1 as MGHRA and CDR2 as YSYEKL. Trimming stripped 2 bases from V and 1 base from J, with 14 bases between. CDR3: CASSQSPTDNNYGYTF. The CDR3 coding sequence is TGCGCCAGCAGCCAATCCCCGACAGACAATAACTATGGCTACACCTTC.

This clonotype appeared many times. This chain connects TRBV11-2 to TRBJ2-1; no reliable D call. This CDR3 region has 14 residues. The germline V gene encodes CDR1 SGHAT and CDR2 FQNNGV. The V and J ends lost 5 bases and 4 bases respectively, with 12 bases between them. The CDR3 sequence: CASSPMTGYNEQFF. The DNA of the CDR3 is TGTGCCAGCAGCCCTATGACCGGATACAATGAGCAGTTCTTC.

The V call is TRBV10-3, the J call TRBJ1-1; no clear D. This CDR3 comprises 16 residues. V was trimmed by 0 bases and J by 4 bases, leaving 15 bases between them. The V gene's germline CDR1 is ENHRY and CDR2 SYGVKD. CDR3 sequence reads: CAISESGSALRTEAFF. The CDR3 bases are TGTGCCATCAGTGAGTCCGGGAGTGCATTGCGCACTGAAGCTTTCTTT.

The CDR3 sequence: CASSDRGTEYNEQFF. CDR3 in DNA: TGTGCCAGCAGCGACCGGGGGACAGAATACAATGAGCAGTTCTTC. The chain recombines TRBV9 with TRBJ2-1, with D perhaps TRBD1 (7 bases). The CDR3 consists of 15 residues. Looked up from germline, CDR1 is SGDLS and CDR2 is YYNGEE. The V end was cut by 3 bases, the J end by 4 bases, with 14 bases between.

CDR3 DNA: TGCAGTGCTCACTCCGGGACTAGCGGGGGACAGACCCAGTACTTC. Amino acid sequence: CSAHSGTSGGQTQYF. The chain has TRBV20-1 and TRBJ2-5, with 14 bases aligning to TRBD2. Germline V CDR1 and CDR2: DFQATT, SNEGSKA (reference sequence). The trim removed 5 bases at V and 6 bases at J, leaving 8 bases unmatched. The CDR3 has 15 residues.

This clonotype was detected ten times or more. V gene TRBV28 combines with J gene TRBJ2-6, with 8 bases fitting TRBD1. Looked up from germline, CDR1 is MDHEN and CDR2 is SYDVKM. V dropped 7 bases and J dropped 4; count of bases not matched to a gene: 12. The CDR3 totals 17 residues. DNA for the CDR3: TGTGCCAGCACCACCGGAGCAGGGGGCCTCGGGGCCAACGTCCTGACTTTC. Amino acids: CASTTGAGGLGANVLTF.

This clonotype has a count of ten or more. The chain recombines TRBV5-1 with TRBJ2-7, with TRBD1 as a possible D gene (6 bases). This CDR3 spans 15 amino acids. Germline CDR1 is SGHRS and CDR2 is YFSETQ. Trimming took 7 bases from V and 0 from J, leaving 17 bases between them. The CDR3: CASAPLRTDSYEQYF. The CDR3 DNA is TGCGCCAGCGCCCCATTGAGGACAGACTCCTACGAGCAGTACTTC.

The table lists this clonotype with a few counts. Just one base apart from a much larger clone, this may be a read error. CDR3 DNA sequence: TGTGCCAGCAGCCAAGAAATGTCTCCCTACAAGCAGTACTTC. It yields the protein CASSQEMSPYKQYF. The chain uses TRBV3-1 and TRBJ2-7, with no clear D. The CDR3 sequence is 14 residues long. Germline CDR1 is LGHDT and CDR2 is YNNKEL (reference sequence).